This is a list of T cell receptor beta chains from one sample in a study of blood T cell repertoires in COVID-19. The assay was immunoSEQ multiplex PCR, and TCRdb's table has in-frame clones only and misses some. The sample contains 250,000 or so clones, approximately 86% of which appear only once. The sample consisted of peripheral blood. The receptors shown here come from a woman aged 55-70 years with COVID-19, enrolled during active disease. Both conserved end residues are part of each CDR3. D genes are given only for firm matches.

d_call v_call cdr3_length cdr3_aa
NA TRBV11-2 15 CASSLFGNQNTEAFF
NA TRBV6-5 13 CASFKPGSGELFF
TRBD1 TRBV5-1 14 CASSKTGDPYEQYF
NA TRBV10-3 16 CAISGSGTSRAGELFF
TRBD2 TRBV18 15 CASSTASGSVYEQYF
NA TRBV11-1 14 CASSLGTLPDTQYF
TRBD1 TRBV30 14 CAWTPGQKLYEQYF
TRBD2 TRBV19 15 CASTVGGLAGGPKFF
NA TRBV27 14 CASSSRTANTEAFF
NA TRBV7-3 14 CASSLTTTYNEQFF
TRBD1 TRBV4-2 16 CASSQGSGTAYNEQFF
TRBD1 TRBV27 12 CASTTGGHGYTF
NA TRBV7-8 13 CASSPQGLGTIYF
NA TRBV5-1 14 CASSFTGLNTEAFF
TRBD1 TRBV6-5 15 CASSSGQKTNYGYTF
TRBD1 TRBV28 16 CASRVLSGTASYEQYF
NA TRBV27 13 CASSLSGSYGYTF
NA TRBV6-2/TRBV6-3 14 CASSLDGDSRGYTF
NA TRBV19 13 CASSTGATDTQYF
NA TRBV6-4 13 CASSDSRFSRQFF
NA TRBV2 13 CASSSDIDTEAFF
TRBD2 TRBV10-3 16 CAISGAGASGTGELFF
TRBD1 TRBV19 14 CASSIGTGNQPQHF
TRBD1 TRBV12-5 16 CASGLDITGTGSGYTF
NA TRBV5-1 16 CASSLAQTVLNTEAFF
TRBD1 TRBV2 15 CASSIGQGQNHPQHF
NA TRBV3-1/TRBV3-2 16 CASSYGPGKGNQPQHF
TRBD2 TRBV3-1/TRBV3-2 13 CASSRAGGWTQYF
TRBD1 TRBV6-5 14 CATQTGAGNQPQHF
TRBD1 TRBV28 15 CASSNRGLAETEAFF
NA TRBV6-1 11 CASSEVGVPYF
NA TRBV19 14 CASSIRGVNTEAFF
TRBD1 TRBV3-1/TRBV3-2 12 CASSRDRGGCLF
NA TRBV19 14 CASSIQRTNEKLFF
NA TRBV30 14 CAWSVWGTSYEQYF
NA TRBV28 16 CASSLENYGGTGELFF
NA TRBV28 14 CASSRRGGANVLTF
TRBD1 TRBV29-1 14 CSVSTGGYSYEQYF
TRBD2 TRBV18 18 CASSPRGTSGSSHNEQFF
NA TRBV24-1 12 CATSDRGYEQYF
TRBD1 TRBV28 14 CASSPGGIVYGYTF
NA TRBV5-1 13 CASSFRGYTEAFF
NA TRBV28 16 CASSKRAGAGGQPQHF
TRBD1 TRBV7-9 14 CASSQDRATEKLFF
TRBD2 TRBV19 16 CASTGLAGSEFNEQFF
TRBD2 TRBV5-1 15 CASSLVSGVQETQYF
TRBD1 TRBV18 15 CASSPQGQPSTEAFF
TRBD2 TRBV27 15 CASSSGLAGINEQFF
TRBD1 TRBV19 14 CASSDRDRFSGYTF
NA TRBV28 18 CASSLFRWAGLNTDTQYF
TRBD2 TRBV28 18 CASSLPPWASGSNGTQYF
NA TRBV5-4 15 CASSSLGGSYNEQFF
TRBD1 TRBV7-8 15 CASSLSGQEKYEQYF
TRBD1 TRBV7-3 15 CASSLTGGALYEQYF
NA TRBV7-9 14 CASSLIPRSGGYTF
TRBD1 TRBV5-1 15 CASSLQGQGDYEQYF
TRBD1 TRBV19 15 CASSIGGQGSYEQYF
NA TRBV12-3/TRBV12-4 12 CASSVPGGGYTF
TRBD1 TRBV27 15 CASRRTGGAMTEAFF
TRBD1 TRBV5-1 15 CASSLDGQGGGKLFF